This T cell receptor (beta chain) was sequenced in a study of blood T cell repertoires in COVID-19. Turning to the study itself: The United States, Italy and Spain provided the acute and convalescent COVID-19 samples. PBMCs, B-cell-depleted T cells, or T cells provided the cDNA or gDNA that made up the material.

V lost 4 bases and J lost 1; bases outside the gene matches: 16. Germline CDR1 reads SGHNT; CDR2 reads YYREEE (reference sequence). CDR3 length equals 18 residues. In the authors' methods: Amplification with reference gene primers provided the estimates of nucleated cell counts. Clones were sequenced by immunoSEQ multiplex PCR, and TCRdb holds only the in-frame ones, with some missing. That table is the source of V, J and clone size, and D and trimming were worked out from the DNA. The repertoire holds roughly 230,000 clones, with about nine tenths as singletons. Seattle patients were enrolled while actively infected and followed longitudinally.

The sequenced material came from peripheral blood. V is TRBV5-4 and J is TRBJ1-1, with 7 bases fitting TRBD1. The sequence derives from a man aged 25-40 years with COVID-19, enrolled during active disease. The CDR3 loop is CASSLELGGRVRNTEAFF. The CDR3 nucleotides read TGTGCCAGCAGCCTCGAGTTAGGGGGCAGGGTTCGGAACACTGAAGCTTTCTTT.